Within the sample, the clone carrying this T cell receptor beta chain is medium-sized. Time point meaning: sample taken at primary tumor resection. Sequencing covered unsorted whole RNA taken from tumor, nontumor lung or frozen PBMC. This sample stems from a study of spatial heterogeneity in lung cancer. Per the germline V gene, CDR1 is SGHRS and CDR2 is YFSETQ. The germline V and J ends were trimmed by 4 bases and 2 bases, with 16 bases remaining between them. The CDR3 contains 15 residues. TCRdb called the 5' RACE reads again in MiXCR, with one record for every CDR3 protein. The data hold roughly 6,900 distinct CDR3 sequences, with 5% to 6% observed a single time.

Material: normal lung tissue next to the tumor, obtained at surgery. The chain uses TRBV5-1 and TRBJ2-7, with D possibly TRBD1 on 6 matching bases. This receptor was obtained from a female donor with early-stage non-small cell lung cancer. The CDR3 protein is CASSPGAGQTYEQYF. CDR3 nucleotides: TGCGCCAGCAGCCCTGGGGCCGGACAGACCTACGAGCAGTACTTC.